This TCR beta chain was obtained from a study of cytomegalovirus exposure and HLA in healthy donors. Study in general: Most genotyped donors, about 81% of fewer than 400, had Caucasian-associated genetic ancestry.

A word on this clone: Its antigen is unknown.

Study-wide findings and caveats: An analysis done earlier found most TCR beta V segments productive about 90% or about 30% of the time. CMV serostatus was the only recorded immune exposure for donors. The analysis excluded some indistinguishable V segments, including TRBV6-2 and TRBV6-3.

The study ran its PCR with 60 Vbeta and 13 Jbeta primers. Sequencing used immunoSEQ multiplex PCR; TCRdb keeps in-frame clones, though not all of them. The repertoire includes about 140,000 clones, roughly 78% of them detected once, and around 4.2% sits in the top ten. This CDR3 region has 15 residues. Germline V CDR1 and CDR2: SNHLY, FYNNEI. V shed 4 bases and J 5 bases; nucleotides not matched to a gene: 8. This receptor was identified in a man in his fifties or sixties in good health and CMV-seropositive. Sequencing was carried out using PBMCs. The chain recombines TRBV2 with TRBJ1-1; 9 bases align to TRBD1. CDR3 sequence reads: CASSAEGQGRTEAFF. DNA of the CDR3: TGTGCCAGCAGTGCGGAAGGACAGGGGAGGACTGAAGCTTTCTTT.